This T cell receptor beta chain originates from a study of blood T cell repertoires in COVID-19. Overall study: Acute and convalescent COVID-19 specimens originated in the United States, Italy and Spain. PBMCs, B-cell-depleted T cells, or T cells were the source of the cDNA or gDNA that made up the material.

Per the original data handling: Reference gene primer amplification gave nucleated cell count estimates. The data were produced by immunoSEQ multiplex PCR, yet TCRdb's version contains in-frame clones alone and is incomplete. Clone size and the V and J calls come from that table; the DNA yielded D and trimming. The sample has 300,000 to 400,000 clones, 80% to 90% seen once. Germline V CDR1 and CDR2: MDHEN, SYDVKM. CDR3 length equals 15 residues. After removal of 6 bases from V and 7 bases from J, the junction contained 9 bases not matched to a gene. This sequence originates from a man aged 25-45 years with active or convalescent COVID-19. The specimen sequenced was peripheral blood. The V and J genes are TRBV28 and TRBJ2-1; 10 nucleotides match TRBD2. This chain's CDR3 is CASRLAGGLRNEQFF. The CDR3 region has the DNA TGTGCCAGCAGGTTAGCGGGAGGACTAAGGAATGAGCAGTTCTTC.